This T cell receptor (beta chain) comes out of a study of type 1 and type 2 diabetes patients. This CDR3 has 16 residues. Trimming pared 2 bases from V and 7 bases from J, leaving 22 bases between. The germline CDR1 and CDR2 sequences are SGHRS and YFSETQ. Genomic DNA was the PCR template. Multiplex PCR with 30 forward and 13 reverse primers amplified the TCR beta CDR3. One entry per CDR3 protein, called by TCRdb with MiXCR from the multiplex PCR reads. The sample includes 270,000 or so distinct CDR3 sequences, more than 40% of them seen just once. This clonotype was seen more than once but under ten times.

The V call is TRBV5-1, the J call TRBJ2-7; D may be TRBD2 (6 bases). The TCR sequence derives from a man in his late teens or twenties with type 2 diabetes. The sample consisted of peripheral blood mononuclear cells (PBMCs). CDR3 residues: CASSFQSSSSGVEQYF. The DNA of the CDR3 is TGCGCCAGCAGCTTCCAGAGCAGTTCCTCGGGAGTAGAGCAGTACTTC.